Following are 14 T cell receptor beta chains from one sample sequenced in a study of human T cells and chemical hapten exposure. TCRdb re-derived calls from the RACE reads in MiXCR, one entry per CDR3 protein. The sample holds 300,000 to 350,000 distinct CDR3 sequences; under 9% are singletons and the top ten take 7.5% to 8.5%. Time point here: patch test 1, 2 weeks after DPC sensitization. The treatment denotes: therapeutic diphenylcyclopropenone sensitization with weekly scalp DPC. The sequencing used whole blood, collected in connection with sensitization to the hapten diphenylcyclopropenone (DPC). The receptors here all came from a woman younger than 35 with alopecia areata. Some clones in this sample may be carry-over from other donors' samples.

The chain combines TRBV5-5 with TRBJ2-3, with D maybe TRBD1 (6 bases). The germline gives CDR1 SGHKS, CDR2 YYEKEE (reference sequence). The length of the CDR3 is 16 residues. The V gene lost 4 bases and the J gene lost 0 bases, with 15 bases spanning the gap. In DNA form, the CDR3 reads TGTGCCAGCAGCCTCCAGGGGCTCCCGAGCACAGATACGCAGTATTTT. Its translation is CASSLQGLPSTDTQYF.

This clonotype appeared many times. The genes are TRBV6-5 and TRBJ2-5, with 10 bases lining up with TRBD2. The germline V gene has CDR1 MNHEY and CDR2 SVGAGI. The CDR3 is made up of 14 amino acids. V was pared by 4 bases and J by 6 bases, with 5 bases of the junction left unmatched. The CDR3 here is CASSFTSGEKTQYF. CDR3 nucleotides: TGTGCCAGCAGTTTTACTAGCGGGGAAAAGACCCAGTACTTC.

In its sample, this clonotype was seen many times. CDR3 loop: CASSSGTGRNGANVLTF. The CDR3 DNA reads TGTGCCAGCAGCTCCGGGACAGGGAGGAATGGGGCCAACGTCCTGACTTTC. The J gene is TRBJ2-6, the V gene TRBV6-2 or TRBV6-3; 9 positions match TRBD1. Germline values: CDR1 MNHEY, CDR2 SVGEGT. The ends lost 6 bases at V and 3 bases at J; junction bases unmatched: 9. The CDR3 is 17 amino acids.

This clonotype was observed many times. CDR3 DNA sequence: TGTGCCAGCAGTTACGTCAGGCAAGATGGGACCCAGTACTTC. It specifies CASSYVRQDGTQYF. This chain joins TRBV6-5 and TRBJ2-5; D not certain. The CDR3 has 14 amino acids. The germline V gene encodes CDR1 MNHEY and CDR2 SVGAGI. V lost 2 bases and J 7 bases, leaving 14 bases between the germline ends.

The rearrangement uses TRBV6-1 and TRBJ2-5, with D possibly matching TRBD2 (7 bases). CDR3 length: 14 residues. Germline CDR1 and CDR2: MNHNS and SASEGT. V lost 7 bases, J lost 1 base, and 13 bases lay in between. The DNA for the CDR3 is TGTGCCAGCAACCTTGGGGGGGCCCAAGAGACCCAGTACTTC. The encoded protein is CASNLGGAQETQYF.

This clonotype came up many times. The J gene is TRBJ2-1, the V gene TRBV7-9, with 7 bases lining up with TRBD1. Germline CDR1 and CDR2: SEHNR and FQNEAQ (reference sequence). Germline trimming cut 4 bases from V and 2 bases from J; bases unmatched to any gene: 8. This CDR3 has 16 residues. CDR3 DNA: TGTGCCAGCAGCTCACGCAGGGGGACAACCTACAATGAGCAGTTCTTC. Protein sequence: CASSSRRGTTYNEQFF.

This clonotype was counted many times. This rearrangement joins TRBV18 to TRBJ2-2; TRBD2 matches 9 bases. The CDR3 runs to 17 residues. Germline CDR1 reads KGHSH; CDR2 reads LQKENI. After removal of 2 bases from V and 0 bases from J, the junction contained 4 bases not matched to a gene. CDR3 DNA: TGTGCCAGCTCACCAGGGAGCGGGGGGACGAACACCGGGGAGCTGTTTTTT. It translates to CASSPGSGGTNTGELFF.

This clonotype was detected many times. J is TRBJ1-5 and V is TRBV9; D gene ambiguous. There are 14 residues in the CDR3. CDR1 and CDR2 from the germline V gene are SGDLS and YYNGEE. V lost 0 bases and J 5 bases, leaving 9 bases between the germline ends. Here the CDR3 DNA reads TGTGCCAGCAGCGTAGGGGAAATGCATCAGCCCCAGCATTTT. Its protein product is CASSVGEMHQPQHF. Looking up the rest from reference TRBV9 and TRBJ1-5 gives the full variable domain: DSGVTQTPKHLITATGQRVTLRCSPRSGDLSVYWYQQSLDQGLQFLIQYYNGEERAKGNILERFSAQQFPDLHSELNLSSLELGDSALYFCASSVGEMHQPQHFGDGTRLSIL.

The gene calls are TRBV21-1 and TRBJ2-7; TRBD2, the table's D call, was not compared with the DNA. TRBV21-1 is a pseudogene segment. This CDR3 comprises 15 residues. For the CDR3, the DNA is TGTGCCAGCAGCAAAGTGAGGGTGGCTAGCGGCGAGCAGTACTTC. Its translation: CASSKVRVASGEQYF.

In its sample, this clonotype was seen a few times. CDR3 protein: CASSLQEIYEQYF. Here the CDR3 DNA reads TGTGCCAGCAGTCTCCAGGAGATCTACGAGCAGTACTTC. The chain carries TRBV28 and TRBJ2-7; D gene unclear. The V and J ends lost 5 bases and 3 bases respectively, with 11 bases between them. The CDR3 is 13 amino acids. The V gene's germline CDR1 is MDHEN and CDR2 SYDVKM.

This clonotype was picked up many times. The genes are TRBV7-2 and TRBJ1-5; 9 nucleotides line up with TRBD1. The CDR3 has 14 residues. CDR1 is SGHTA, CDR2 FQGNSA, per germline. Trimming took 6 bases from V and 4 from J; bases not matched to a gene: 4. CDR3 DNA: TGTGCCAGCAGTTTGGACAGGGGAAATCAGCCCCAGCATTTT. Amino acid sequence: CASSLDRGNQPQHF.

In this sample, this clonotype turned up once. This sequence joins TRBV20-1 and TRBJ1-6; possible D gene TRBD1, 5 bases. The CDR3 is 14 residues long. The V end lost 1 base, the J end lost 5 bases, and 9 bases lay between the germline ends. CDR1 and CDR2 from the germline V gene are DFQATT and SNEGSKA (reference sequence). CDR3: CSARAGGDNSPLHF. As DNA, the CDR3 is TGCAGTGCTAGAGCCGGGGGAGATAATTCACCCCTCCACTTT.

The genes are TRBV12-3 or TRBV12-4 and TRBJ1-4; D unresolved. Between the trimmed V and J ends, which lost 2 bases and 11 bases, there was a span of 12 bases. The CDR3 runs to 13 residues. For the CDR3, the DNA is TGTGCCAGCAGTTTACGCGTTGCGGATAAACTGTTTTTT. It encodes CASSLRVADKLFF.

This clonotype has only a few counts. The chain recombines TRBV19 with TRBJ2-7, with D unclear. There are 12 residues in the CDR3. Trimming took off 7 bases at V and 3 bases at J, with 10 bases between the two ends. The germline gives CDR1 LNHDA, CDR2 SQIVND (reference sequence). CDR3 sequence: CASTGRDYEQYF. The CDR3 DNA sequence: TGTGCCAGTACCGGAAGGGACTACGAGCAGTACTTC.